The sample holds a few counts of the clone carrying this T cell receptor beta chain. Noted time point: sample taken at primary tumor resection. TCRdb re-called the 5' RACE reads with MiXCR, one entry per CDR3 protein. The sample lists 75,000 or so distinct CDR3 sequences, roughly 8% seen once, with roughly 7% in the top ten. These data come from a study of spatial heterogeneity in lung cancer. V dropped 0 bases and J dropped 4 bases, with 8 bases sitting between them. The germline CDR1 and CDR2 sequences are SGHNT and YYREEE (reference sequence). This CDR3 has 14 amino acids. The gene calls are TRBV5-4 and TRBJ2-1, with D unclear. The sequenced sample was PBMCs, obtained at surgery. The sequence was collected from a male donor with early-stage non-small cell lung cancer. CDR3 sequence: CASSLDDLYNEQFF. CDR3 sequence (DNA): TGTGCCAGCAGCTTGGACGACCTGTACAATGAGCAGTTCTTC.